This TCR beta chain appears in the sequencing data of a study of CXCR3-negative and CXCR3-positive naive CD8 T cells. Study findings and constraints: High diversity, comparable across both naive subsets, contrasted with much lower diversity in memory CD8+ cells.

Remarks on this clonotype: Its antigen remains unidentified.

Every CD8+ T cell subset underwent triplicate sorting at roughly 320,000 cells apiece. Naive CD8+ T cells carried a CD45RO-CCR7+CD27+CD95- phenotype. Germline CDR1 and CDR2: SGHVS and FNYEAQ. The CDR3 covers 16 residues. The libraries of TRB cDNA were constructed through 5' RACE using UMI labels. With the 5' RACE reads reprocessed, TCRdb shows one record per CDR3 protein and no DNA. The table for this sample gives about 62,000 distinct CDR3 sequences. Sequencing was carried out using naive CXCR3- CD8+ T cells from blood. The subset: CD45RO-CCR7+CD27+CD95- naive CD8+ T cells lacking CXCR3 (TNR3-). This TCR was sampled from a human donor in good health. Some clones in this sample may be carry-over from other donors' samples. The chain has TRBV7-6 and TRBJ1-1. This CDR3 is CASRTIDPDHPLEAFF.